Given below is one T cell receptor beta chain in context. There is no known antigen for this receptor. Base qualities are missing; no much larger clone stands one base away. This sample stems from a study of CD8 T cells in Susac syndrome (dated by TCRdb to between 2018 and 2021). Regarding the study in general: The study used repertoire sequencing to test whether antigen drove CD8+ T cell activation and differentiation in Susac syndrome. Clonality of the CD8+ T cell repertoire was compared between roughly eleven healthy donors, roughly 14 Susac syndrome patients and around 15 multiple sclerosis patients. The full study reports these points: The study acknowledged that relatively few individuals were included in the TCR sequencing and HLA analysis.

High-throughput TCR beta sequencing profiled peripheral blood CD8+ and CD4+ T cells from healthy donors, Susac syndrome patients and multiple sclerosis patients. The multiple sclerosis controls were treatment-naive patients whose relapsing-remitting disease, either stable or active, fulfilled the revised McDonald criteria. Bulk CD8+ and CD4+ T cells were purified by magnetic negative isolation, while CD8+ TEMRA cells were enriched using FACS. Blood was collected in EDTA tubes and processed within 24 hours, with PBMCs isolated through density gradient centrifugation. PBMCs destined for TCR sequencing were cryopreserved in liquid nitrogen and later thawed in a 37 °C water bath. Purity of sorted or isolated CD4+, CD8+ and CD8+ TEMRA cells was at least 90%. RNA was extracted using the RNeasy kit, and roughly 0.5 to 1 microgram was reverse transcribed with random hexamers. The immunoSEQ multiplex PCR assay, covering 54 Vbeta and 13 Jbeta segments, was used to amplify TCR beta CDR3 regions. Bias from PCR amplification was corrected by using a synthetic template baseline for primer optimization and for computational correction. On the authors' methods: Reads were assigned to V, D and J genes according to IMGT and analyzed in immunoSEQ Analyzer, with only productive sequences retained. Clonality was computed as one minus Shannon entropy normalized by log2 of the number of productive unique sequences. Public and private clones were assessed among the 100 most prevalent clones of each patient and control. Clones were defined as Susac-specific when absent from the healthy and MS cohorts, from 1052 published viral clones and from other ImmuneACCESS disease sequences. The public sequencing data were trimmed at Q25 with fastp and processed into clonotypes with MiXCR by TCRdb, which kept only in-frame beta chains. Merged by CDR3 protein, the rows form single entries marked with the most common genes and DNA. These V and J calls derive from TCRdb rather than the authors' analysis. The sample yields around 130,000 distinct CDR3 sequences; around nine tenths were counted once. Around 0.22% of the sample lies in the top ten.

Taken from cysteine to phenylalanine, the CDR3 has 14 residues. Of the read, only the CDR3 DNA is kept; its 42 bases are in frame from base 1. The V end loses 4 bases and the J end loses 2 bases, and a stretch of 11 bases separates them. The germline V gene (reference sequence) yields SEHNR for CDR1 and FQNEAQ for CDR2. Input material: CD8+ T cells from PBMCs. The rearrangement combines TRBV7-9 with TRBJ1-1; the D segment could be TRBD1, given 6 matching bases. The sequence was collected from a human donor with multiple sclerosis. The CDR3 in this case is CASSSAGANTEAFF. The bases are TGTGCCAGCAGCTCGGCAGGGGCAAACACTGAAGCTTTCTTT. The full variable domain, with segments outside the CDR3 supplied by the reference TRBV7-9 and TRBJ1-1 proteins, appears as DTGVSQNPRHKITKRGQNVTFRCDPISEHNRLYWYRQTLGQGPEFLTYFQNEAQLEKSRLLSDRFSAERPKGSFSTLEIQRTEQGDSAMYLCASSSAGANTEAFFGQGTRLTVV.